One and the same sample provided the 15 T cell receptor beta chains below, sequenced in a study of blood T cell repertoires in COVID-19. Only in-frame clones appear in the TCRdb table, and some are missing; sequencing was by immunoSEQ multiplex PCR. The table records a few hundred thousand clones, 75% to 90% of them present only once. The material sequenced was PBMCs or T cells enriched from blood (not recorded which). The receptors were sampled from a woman between 18 and 29 years old who had recovered from COVID-19.

The genes are TRBV18 and TRBJ2-7; 8 nucleotides match TRBD1. The germline V gene encodes CDR1 KGHSH and CDR2 LQKENI. The CDR3 totals 13 residues. The V and J ends lost 6 bases and 4 bases, in that order; junction bases with no gene match: 5. The CDR3 nucleotides read TGTGCCAGCTCTAGGACAGGGATTTACGAGCAGTACTTC. Residues: CASSRTGIYEQYF.

This sequence joins TRBV28 and TRBJ2-3; 9 nucleotides match TRBD1. V gave up 5 bases and J gave up 3 bases; unmatched junction bases: 12. Germline V gives CDR1 MDHEN, CDR2 SYDVKM. The CDR3 extends over 17 amino acids. The CDR3 region is CASSPGQGGFRTDTQYF. The CDR3 DNA reads TGTGCCAGCAGTCCGGGACAGGGTGGTTTCAGGACAGATACGCAGTATTTT.

The J gene is TRBJ1-5, the V gene TRBV27; perhaps TRBD1 as D (6 bases). CDR1 is MNHEY, CDR2 SMNVEV, per germline (reference sequence). The V gene lost 5 bases and the J gene lost 6 bases, with 8 bases spanning the gap. The CDR3 consists of 12 residues. The CDR3 DNA is TGTGCCAGCAGTCCGACAGGTCAGCCCCAGCATTTT. Amino acid sequence: CASSPTGQPQHF.

The genes are TRBV11-2 and TRBJ1-1, with D maybe TRBD1 (5 bases). The V end lost 1 base, the J end lost 3 bases, and 15 bases lay between the germline ends. CDR1 and CDR2 from the germline V gene are SGHAT and FQNNGV. This CDR3 region has 16 residues. The CDR3 nucleotides read TGTGCCAGCAGCTTAGGAGCAGGGTATGGGGACACTGAAGCTTTCTTT. Protein: CASSLGAGYGDTEAFF.

The chain recombines TRBV25-1 with TRBJ2-3; D is possibly TRBD2 (5 bases). CDR1 and CDR2 from the germline V gene are MGHDK and SYGVNS. The V end was cut by 1 base, the J end by 1 base, with 15 bases between. The CDR3 runs to 17 residues. CDR3 region: CASSESGGRVGTDTQYF. In DNA form, the CDR3 reads TGTGCCAGCAGTGAATCTGGTGGGCGGGTAGGCACAGATACGCAGTATTTT.

This clone was picked up one time. The chain couples TRBV19 to TRBJ1-3, with unresolved D. The CDR3 runs 15 residues. V dropped 0 bases and J dropped 0 bases, with 6 bases sitting between them. Germline V lookup: CDR1 LNHDA, CDR2 SQIVND (reference sequence). The CDR3 loop is CASSIEASSGNTIYF. CDR3 sequence (DNA): TGTGCCAGTAGTATAGAGGCCAGCTCTGGAAACACCATATATTTT.

In regard to this clone: This sample includes further DNA sequences coding for the same CDR3. The V call is TRBV5-1, the J call TRBJ1-1; no clear D gene. The V end lost 1 base, the J end lost 2 bases, and 9 bases lay between the germline ends. CDR1 is SGHRS, CDR2 YFSETQ, per germline. CDR3 length: 14 amino acids. The CDR3 is CASSLPGFNTEAFF. CDR3 DNA: TGCGCCAGCAGCTTGCCGGGATTCAACACTGAAGCTTTCTTT.

The rearrangement joins TRBV15 to TRBJ1-3; D is possibly TRBD1 (5 bases). This CDR3 region has 17 residues. Trimming removed 0 bases at V and 0 bases at J, with 12 bases between. Germline V gives CDR1 LNHNV, CDR2 YYDKDF (reference sequence). For the CDR3, the DNA is TGTGCCACCAGCAGAGATGGCAGGGAAGACTCTGGAAACACCATATATTTT. It specifies CATSRDGREDSGNTIYF.

This clone was detected only once. The CDR3 bases are TGTGCCAGCAGCTCAGGACTAGCGGGGGTCCTCGGGGAGCTGTTTTTT. Its translation is CASSSGLAGVLGELFF. The gene calls are TRBV7-3 and TRBJ2-2, with 13 bases lining up with TRBD2. The CDR3 length is 16 residues. Germline trimming cut 4 bases from V and 7 bases from J; bases unmatched to any gene: 6. The germline V gene has CDR1 SGHTA and CDR2 FQGTGA.

The chain couples TRBV4-2 to TRBJ1-6; D perhaps matches TRBD1 (5 bases). The CDR3 loop spans 17 amino acids. V was shortened by 1 base and J by 0 bases, with 10 bases between the two germline ends. Per germline, CDR1 LGHNA and CDR2 YNFKEQ. The CDR3 protein is CASSQGRDYSYNSPLHF. The CDR3 nucleotides read TGTGCCAGCAGCCAAGGCCGGGACTACTCCTATAATTCACCCCTCCACTTT.

The rearrangement joins TRBV27 to TRBJ1-5; TRBD1 matches at 10 bases. J was trimmed by 0 bases and V by 5 bases; bases with no gene match: 10. The CDR3 spans 18 residues. Germline V gives CDR1 MNHEY, CDR2 SMNVEV (reference sequence). The CDR3 nucleotides are TGTGCCAGCAGTCCGAGGGACAGGGGTTCGTATAGCAATCAGCCCCAGCATTTT. Its translation: CASSPRDRGSYSNQPQHF.

This chain connects TRBV6-5 to TRBJ1-1, with D possibly being TRBD1 (6 bases). This CDR3 comprises 14 residues. CDR1 and CDR2 (germline): MNHEY, SVGAGI. Trimming removed 6 bases at V and 0 bases at J, with 11 bases between. This CDR3 is CASRPRGLNTEAFF. In DNA, the CDR3 is TGTGCCAGCAGACCCAGGGGCCTGAACACTGAAGCTTTCTTT.

The chain joins TRBV28 to TRBJ1-1; D unresolved. Germline loops: CDR1 MDHEN, CDR2 SYDVKM. The CDR3 has 16 amino acids. The V end was cut by 8 bases, the J end by 0 bases, with 19 bases between. The DNA for the CDR3 is TGTGCCAGCCCCCCCTCGGGAGCGAGGATGAACACTGAAGCTTTCTTT. Translation gives CASPPSGARMNTEAFF.

This chain links TRBV5-1 with TRBJ1-1; D perhaps matches TRBD1 (5 bases). V dropped 4 bases and J dropped 5 bases, with 9 bases sitting between them. The CDR3 has 12 residues. Germline V CDR1 and CDR2: SGHRS, YFSETQ. The CDR3 region is CASSREGTEAFF. The DNA for the CDR3 is TGCGCCAGCAGCAGGGAGGGGACTGAAGCTTTCTTT.

This clone was recorded a few times. V gene TRBV6-5 combines with J gene TRBJ1-1; D might be TRBD1 (5 bases). CDR1 MNHEY and CDR2 SVGAGI come from the germline V gene. V lost 5 bases to trimming and J lost 4 bases, with 17 bases between them. CDR3 length: 15 residues. CDR3: CASSRGTAGGTEAFF. The DNA of the CDR3 is TGTGCCAGCAGTCGGGGGACGGCGGGTGGCACTGAAGCTTTCTTT.